Listed here is a single T cell receptor beta chain. Its cognate antigen is unknown. The data originate from a study of cytomegalovirus exposure and HLA in healthy donors. Study-level points and caveats: Reported results showed that the classifier diagnosed cytomegalovirus status with high specificity and sensitivity. The study put 150 or so TCR beta chains on its list as cytomegalovirus-associated. Previously analyzed data showed that most TCR beta V segments were productive at a frequency of about 87% or about 30%. HLA allele associations emerged for 16,951 TCR beta sequences in a later analysis, at 0.05 false discovery rate.

Researchers ran the PCR with 60 Vbeta and 13 Jbeta primers. Repertoires were generated with immunoSEQ multiplex PCR, while TCRdb's copy carries only in-frame clones and drops some. The table includes roughly 140,000 clones, around 66% detected once. The germline V gene has CDR1 SGHNT and CDR2 YENEEA. The CDR3 has 20 residues. V lost 5 bases and J lost 1; bases outside the gene matches: 20. The sequenced sample was PBMCs. The rearrangement uses TRBV11-3 and TRBJ1-1; 9 nucleotides match TRBD1. The sequence derives from a woman younger than 45 in good health and CMV-seropositive. The chain's CDR3 is CASSPNPRDREECPNTEAFF. In DNA form, the CDR3 reads TGTGCCAGCAGCCCAAACCCCCGGGACAGGGAAGAGTGTCCGAACACTGAAGCTTTCTTT.